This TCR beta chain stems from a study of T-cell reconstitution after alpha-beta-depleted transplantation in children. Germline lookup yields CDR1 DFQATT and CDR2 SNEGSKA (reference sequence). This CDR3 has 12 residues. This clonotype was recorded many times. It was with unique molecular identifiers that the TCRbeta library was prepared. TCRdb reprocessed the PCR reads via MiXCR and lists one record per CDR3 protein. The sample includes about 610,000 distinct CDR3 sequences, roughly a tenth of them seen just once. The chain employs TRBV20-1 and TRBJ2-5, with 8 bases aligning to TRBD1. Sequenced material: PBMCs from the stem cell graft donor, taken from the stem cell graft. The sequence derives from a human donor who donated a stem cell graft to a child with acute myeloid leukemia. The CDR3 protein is CSPGQGVGTQYF. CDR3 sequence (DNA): TGCAGCCCAGGACAGGGAGTTGGGACCCAGTACTTC.